A selection of T cell receptor beta chains follows, all from one sample in a study of immune cell composition in non-small cell lung cancer. Sequencing used immunoSEQ multiplex PCR; TCRdb keeps in-frame clones, though not all of them. The table shows 4,700 or so clones, with roughly 72% occurring only once. The specimen was non-adjacent lung tissue. These receptors all come from a human donor with non-small cell lung cancer. Each CDR3 is given with its conserved first and last residue. D genes are given only for firm matches. Where a row states a size, it is once, few, many or the class of an expanded clone; other rows omit it.

V gene,D gene,CDR3 length,J gene,clone size,CDR3 DNA,CDR3 protein
TRBV7-9,TRBD2,15,TRBJ2-2,.,TGTGCCAGCAGCTTAGATGCGGGAGTCACCGGGGAGCTGTTTTTT,CASSLDAGVTGELFF
TRBV5-1,TRBD1,15,TRBJ1-1,.,TGCGCCAGCAGCTGGGAAATTACAGGGGCGGCTGAAGCTTTCTTT,CASSWEITGAAEAFF
TRBV18,.,13,TRBJ1-2,.,TGTGCCAGCTCAACCCAGGGTGGGAATGGCTACACCTTC,CASSTQGGNGYTF
TRBV5-1,TRBD1,15,TRBJ2-7,.,TGCGCCAGCAGGTGGGGACAGCCGGGTTCTTACGAGCAGTACTTC,CASRWGQPGSYEQYF
TRBV9,.,15,TRBJ2-3,.,TGTGCCAGCAGCCCCCGGCTAGGATACACAGATACGCAGTATTTT,CASSPRLGYTDTQYF
TRBV4-1,.,14,TRBJ1-2,medium-sized,TGCGCCAGCAGCCCTTACCACAGGGCGAATGGCTACACCTTC,CASSPYHRANGYTF
TRBV4-3,.,16,TRBJ2-3,.,TGCGCCAGCAGCCAAGAGAGGAGGCGGGGCCGGGCCGCGCAGTATTTT,CASSQERRRGRAAQYF
TRBV4-1,TRBD2,14,TRBJ2-7,.,TGCGCCAGCAGCCGGCTAGCGGGAGCCTACGAGCAGTACTTC,CASSRLAGAYEQYF
TRBV30,TRBD1,16,TRBJ1-3,few,TGTGCCTGGGCAACAGGGGGTGAGAGCTCTGGAAACACCATATATTTT,CAWATGGESSGNTIYF
TRBV2,TRBD2,15,TRBJ2-1,.,TGTGCCAGCAGTCTACTAGCGGGGGGTCTTAATGAGCAGTTCTTC,CASSLLAGGLNEQFF
TRBV7-3,TRBD2,16,TRBJ2-3,.,TGTGCCAGCAGCTCAACCAAGCGGGGGACGATAGATACGCAGTATTTT,CASSSTKRGTIDTQYF
TRBV11-3,TRBD2,13,TRBJ2-1,.,TGTGCCAGCAGCGTGGGACTAGCGGGAGCCCCGTTCTTC,CASSVGLAGAPFF